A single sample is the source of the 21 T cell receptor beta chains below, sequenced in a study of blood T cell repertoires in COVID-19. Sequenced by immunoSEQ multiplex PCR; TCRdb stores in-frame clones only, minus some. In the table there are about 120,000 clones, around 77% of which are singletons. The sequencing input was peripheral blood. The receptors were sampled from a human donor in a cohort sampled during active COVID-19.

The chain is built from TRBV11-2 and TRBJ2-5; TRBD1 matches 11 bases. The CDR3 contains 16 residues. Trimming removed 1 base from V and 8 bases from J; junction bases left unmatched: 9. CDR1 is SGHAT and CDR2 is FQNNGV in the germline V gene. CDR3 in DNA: TGTGCCAGCAGCTTAGGGGCCGGGACAGGGGGTTCTACCCAGTACTTC. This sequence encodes CASSLGAGTGGSTQYF.

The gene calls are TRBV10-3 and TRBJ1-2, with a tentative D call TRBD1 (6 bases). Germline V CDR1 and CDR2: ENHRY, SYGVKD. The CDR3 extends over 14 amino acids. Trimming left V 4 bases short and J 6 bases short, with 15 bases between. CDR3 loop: CAISVQGGMDGYTF. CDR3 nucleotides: TGTGCCATCAGTGTACAGGGCGGAATGGATGGCTACACCTTC.

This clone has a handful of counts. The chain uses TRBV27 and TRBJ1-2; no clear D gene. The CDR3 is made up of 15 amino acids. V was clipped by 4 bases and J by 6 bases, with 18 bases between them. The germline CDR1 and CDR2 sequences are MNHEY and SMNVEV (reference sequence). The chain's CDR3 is CASSYPPPGRHGYTF. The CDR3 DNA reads TGTGCCAGCAGTTACCCCCCGCCAGGCCGCCATGGCTACACCTTC.

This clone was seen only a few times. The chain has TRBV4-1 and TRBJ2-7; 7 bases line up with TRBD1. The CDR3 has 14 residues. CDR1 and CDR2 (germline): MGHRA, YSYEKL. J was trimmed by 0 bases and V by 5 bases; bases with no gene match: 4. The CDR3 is CASSFRTGSYEQYF. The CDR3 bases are TGCGCCAGCAGCTTTCGGACAGGCTCCTACGAGCAGTACTTC.

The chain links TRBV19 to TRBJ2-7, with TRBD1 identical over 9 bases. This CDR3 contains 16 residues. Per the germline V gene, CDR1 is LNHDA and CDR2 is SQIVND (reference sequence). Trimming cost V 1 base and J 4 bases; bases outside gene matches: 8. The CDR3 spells CASSIVGQGMKYEQYF. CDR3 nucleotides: TGTGCCAGTAGTATAGTCGGACAGGGGATGAAGTACGAGCAGTACTTC.

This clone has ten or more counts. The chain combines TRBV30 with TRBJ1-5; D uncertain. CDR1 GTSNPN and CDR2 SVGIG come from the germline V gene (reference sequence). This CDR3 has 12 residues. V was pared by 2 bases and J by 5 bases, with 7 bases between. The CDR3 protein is CAWSHGDQPQHF. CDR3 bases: TGTGCCTGGAGTCACGGGGATCAGCCCCAGCATTTT.

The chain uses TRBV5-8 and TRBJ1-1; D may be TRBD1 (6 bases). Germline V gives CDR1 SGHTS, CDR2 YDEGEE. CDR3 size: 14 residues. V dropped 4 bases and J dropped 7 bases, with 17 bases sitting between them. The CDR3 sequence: CASSIGTSLNEAFF. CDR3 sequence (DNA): TGTGCCAGCAGCATAGGGACAAGTCTTAATGAAGCTTTCTTT.

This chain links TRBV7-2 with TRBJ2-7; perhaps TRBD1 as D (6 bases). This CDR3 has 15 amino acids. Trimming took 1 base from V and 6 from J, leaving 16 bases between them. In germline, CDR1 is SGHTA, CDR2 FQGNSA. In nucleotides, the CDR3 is TGTGCCAGCAGCTTAGAGCAGGGGCTGATCGGCGAGCAGTACTTC. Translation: CASSLEQGLIGEQYF.

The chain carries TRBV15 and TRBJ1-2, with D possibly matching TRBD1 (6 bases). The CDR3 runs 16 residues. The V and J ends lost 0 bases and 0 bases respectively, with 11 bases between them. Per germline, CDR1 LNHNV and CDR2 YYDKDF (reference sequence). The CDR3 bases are TGTGCCACCAGCAGAGATGGGGCAGGGGCTAACTATGGCTACACCTTC. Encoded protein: CATSRDGAGANYGYTF. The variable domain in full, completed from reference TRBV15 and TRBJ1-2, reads DAMVIQNPRYQVTQFGKPVTLSCSQTLNHNVMYWYQQKSSQAPKLLFHYYDKDFNNEADTPDNFQSRRPNTSFCFLDIRSPGLGDTAMYLCATSRDGAGANYGYTFGSGTRLTVV.

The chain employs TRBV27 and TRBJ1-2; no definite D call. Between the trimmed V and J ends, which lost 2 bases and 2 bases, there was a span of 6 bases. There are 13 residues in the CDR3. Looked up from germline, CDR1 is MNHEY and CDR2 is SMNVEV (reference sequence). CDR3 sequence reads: CASSLGENYGYTF. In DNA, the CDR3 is TGTGCCAGCAGTTTAGGAGAGAACTATGGCTACACCTTC.

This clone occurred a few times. In DNA, the CDR3 is TGTGCCACCTCCGCGGATCACGGCTACACCTTC. Its translation: CATSADHGYTF. The rearrangement links TRBV2 to TRBJ1-2; D is unclear. Looked up from germline, CDR1 is SNHLY and CDR2 is FYNNEI. This CDR3 is 11 amino acids long. V was trimmed by 10 bases and J by 8 bases, leaving 14 bases between them.

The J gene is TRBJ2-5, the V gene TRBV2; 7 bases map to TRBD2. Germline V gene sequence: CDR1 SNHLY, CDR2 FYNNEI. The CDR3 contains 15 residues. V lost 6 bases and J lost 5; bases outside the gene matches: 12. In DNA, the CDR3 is TGTGCCAGCAGAATCGGGACTACCAAAGGCGAGACCCAGTACTTC. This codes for CASRIGTTKGETQYF.

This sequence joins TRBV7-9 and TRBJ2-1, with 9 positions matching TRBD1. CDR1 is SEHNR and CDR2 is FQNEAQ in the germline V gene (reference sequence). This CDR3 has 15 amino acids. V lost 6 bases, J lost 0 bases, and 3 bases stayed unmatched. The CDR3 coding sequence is TGTGCCAGCAGTTTGACAGGGGGCTCCTACAATGAGCAGTTCTTC. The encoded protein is CASSLTGGSYNEQFF. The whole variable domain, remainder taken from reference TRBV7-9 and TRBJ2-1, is DTGVSQNPRHKITKRGQNVTFRCDPISEHNRLYWYRQTLGQGPEFLTYFQNEAQLEKSRLLSDRFSAERPKGSFSTLEIQRTEQGDSAMYLCASSLTGGSYNEQFFGPGTRLTVL.

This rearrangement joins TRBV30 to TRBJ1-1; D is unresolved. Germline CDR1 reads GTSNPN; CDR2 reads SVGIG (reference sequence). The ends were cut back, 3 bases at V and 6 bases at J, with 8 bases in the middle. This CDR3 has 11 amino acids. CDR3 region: CAWSEGAEAFF. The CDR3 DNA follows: TGTGCCTGGAGCGAGGGCGCTGAAGCTTTCTTT.

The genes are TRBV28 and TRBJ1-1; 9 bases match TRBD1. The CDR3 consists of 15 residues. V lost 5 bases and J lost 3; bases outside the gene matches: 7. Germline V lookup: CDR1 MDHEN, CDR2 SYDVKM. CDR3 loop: CASSPGDRVDTEAFF. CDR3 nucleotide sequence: TGTGCCAGCAGTCCGGGGGACAGGGTTGACACTGAAGCTTTCTTT.

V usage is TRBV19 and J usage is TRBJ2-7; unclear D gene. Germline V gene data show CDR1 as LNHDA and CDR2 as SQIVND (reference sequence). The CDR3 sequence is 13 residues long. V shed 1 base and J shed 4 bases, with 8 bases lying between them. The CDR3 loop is CASSIGAEYEQYF. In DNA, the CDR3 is TGTGCCAGTAGTATAGGGGCAGAGTACGAGCAGTACTTC.

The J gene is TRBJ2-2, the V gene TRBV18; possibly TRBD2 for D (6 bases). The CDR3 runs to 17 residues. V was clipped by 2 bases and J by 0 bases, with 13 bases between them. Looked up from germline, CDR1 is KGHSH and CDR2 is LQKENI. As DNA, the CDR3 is TGTGCCAGCTCACCAGGGGGAGGATACGCGAACACCGGGGAGCTGTTTTTT. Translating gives CASSPGGGYANTGELFF. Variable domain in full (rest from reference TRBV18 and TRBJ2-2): NAGVMQNPRHLVRRRGQEARLRCSPMKGHSHVYWYRQLPEEGLKFMVYLQKENIIDESGMPKERFSAEFPKEGPSILRIQQVVRGDSAAYFCASSPGGGYANTGELFFGEGSRLTVL.

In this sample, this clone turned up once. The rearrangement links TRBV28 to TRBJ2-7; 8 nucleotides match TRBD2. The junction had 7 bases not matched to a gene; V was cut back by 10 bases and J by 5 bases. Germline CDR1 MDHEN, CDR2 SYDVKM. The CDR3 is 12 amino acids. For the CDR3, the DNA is TGTGCCACCGGGAGGGGGTCTGACGAGCAGTACTTC. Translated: CATGRGSDEQYF.

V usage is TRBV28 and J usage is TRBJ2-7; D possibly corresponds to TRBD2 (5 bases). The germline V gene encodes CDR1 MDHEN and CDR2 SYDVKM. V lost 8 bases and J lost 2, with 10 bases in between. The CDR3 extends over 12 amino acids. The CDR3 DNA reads TGTGCCAGCGCCTGGGGAGCCTACGAGCAGTACTTC. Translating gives CASAWGAYEQYF.

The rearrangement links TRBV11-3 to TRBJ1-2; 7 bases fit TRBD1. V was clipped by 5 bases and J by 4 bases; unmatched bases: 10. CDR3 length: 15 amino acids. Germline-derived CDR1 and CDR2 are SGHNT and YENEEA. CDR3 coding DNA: TGTGCCAGCAGCCCGCGCCGGGACAGCTCCTATGGCTACACCTTC. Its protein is CASSPRRDSSYGYTF.

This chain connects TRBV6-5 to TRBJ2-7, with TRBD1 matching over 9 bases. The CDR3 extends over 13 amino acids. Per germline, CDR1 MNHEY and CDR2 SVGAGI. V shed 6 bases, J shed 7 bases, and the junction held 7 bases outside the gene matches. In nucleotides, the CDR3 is TGTGCCAGCAGCCGGACAGGGGAGGGGGAGCAGTACTTC. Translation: CASSRTGEGEQYF.